This entry lists 25 T cell receptor beta chains sequenced from one sample in a study of blood T cell repertoires in COVID-19. Clones were read by immunoSEQ multiplex PCR, and TCRdb kept only the in-frame ones, dropping some. This table has under 200,000 clones, about 86% appearing once. The source material was peripheral blood. The receptors stem from a woman aged 60-70 years with COVID-19, enrolled during active disease.

CDR3 bases: TGTGCCAGCAGGACTAGCGGGCGAGAGACCCAGTACTTC. It is translated as CASRTSGRETQYF. The chain recombines TRBV28 with TRBJ2-5, with 10 bases lining up with TRBD2. Trimming took 6 bases from V and 4 from J; bases not matched to a gene: 2. This CDR3 is 13 amino acids long. CDR1 is MDHEN and CDR2 is SYDVKM in the germline V gene. The full variable domain, its missing parts supplied by reference TRBV28 and TRBJ2-5, is DVKVTQSSRYLVKRTGEKVFLECVQDMDHENMFWYRQDPGLGLRLIYFSYDVKMKEKGDIPEGYSVSREKKERFSLILESASTNQTSMYLCASRTSGRETQYFGPGTRLLVL.

The CDR3 nucleotides read TGTGCCAGCAGCACCGGGACAGAGGACACTGAAGCTTTCTTT. As protein: CASSTGTEDTEAFF. The chain uses TRBV11-3 and TRBJ1-1; 7 nucleotides match TRBD1. V lost 5 bases and J lost 3; bases outside the gene matches: 6. The CDR3 runs to 14 residues. Germline lookup yields CDR1 SGHNT and CDR2 YENEEA.

The chain joins TRBV10-3 to TRBJ2-7; the D gene is possibly TRBD2 (5 bases). The CDR3 loop spans 16 amino acids. Germline CDR1 and CDR2: ENHRY and SYGVKD. The V and J ends lost 4 bases and 0 bases respectively, with 16 bases between them. The CDR3 here is CAISVGLSSSSYEQYF. CDR3 nucleotides: TGTGCCATCAGTGTAGGACTCTCGTCAAGCTCCTACGAGCAGTACTTC.

This chain joins TRBV27 and TRBJ1-5; TRBD1 matches 8 bases. Per the germline V gene, CDR1 is MNHEY and CDR2 is SMNVEV (reference sequence). The CDR3 length is 14 residues. V gave up 7 bases and J gave up 2 bases; unmatched junction bases: 4. DNA for the CDR3: TGTGCCAGCAATACAGGGGGAGGCAATCAGCCCCAGCATTTT. Translation: CASNTGGGNQPQHF.

CDR3 DNA sequence: TGTGCCAGTACTAAGCGGGAGGGCTCCTACGAGCAGTACTTC. Translation gives CASTKREGSYEQYF. The chain combines TRBV19 with TRBJ2-7, with TRBD2 matching over 10 bases. V lost 7 bases, J lost 0 bases, and 3 bases stayed unmatched. Germline-derived CDR1 and CDR2 are LNHDA and SQIVND (reference sequence). The CDR3 has 14 residues.

The genes are TRBV7-9 and TRBJ2-4, with D possibly TRBD1 on 6 matching bases. V was clipped by 1 base and J by 3 bases, with 7 bases between them. The germline CDR1 and CDR2 sequences are SEHNR and FQNEAQ (reference sequence). The CDR3 extends over 14 amino acids. The CDR3 sequence is CASSLEGDKNIQYF. CDR3 bases: TGTGCCAGCAGCTTAGAGGGGGACAAAAACATTCAGTACTTC.

The V and J genes are TRBV28 and TRBJ1-2; D is possibly TRBD1 (5 bases). Germline V gene lookup returns CDR1 MDHEN and CDR2 SYDVKM. V was pared by 6 bases and J by 1 base, with 21 bases between. The CDR3 contains 17 residues. The CDR3 loop is CASRPSPNTGFNYGYTF. The CDR3 coding sequence is TGTGCCAGCAGGCCATCCCCAAATACAGGTTTTAACTATGGCTACACCTTC.

As regards this clone: This CDR3 is also generated by other DNA sequences in the sample. This chain links TRBV7-2 with TRBJ1-4; 10 positions match TRBD1. This CDR3 is 15 amino acids long. V shed 2 bases and J 8 bases; nucleotides not matched to a gene: 5. Germline loops: CDR1 SGHTA, CDR2 FQGNSA. The CDR3 DNA follows: TGTGCCAGCAGCTTATCCGGGACAGGGGACGAAAAACTGTTTTTT. This encodes CASSLSGTGDEKLFF. Full variable domain (rest looked up from reference TRBV7-2 and TRBJ1-4): GAGVSQSPSNKVTEKGKDVELRCDPISGHTALYWYRQSLGQGLEFLIYFQGNSAPDKSGLPSDRFSAERTGGSVSTLTIQRTQQEDSAVYLCASSLSGTGDEKLFFGSGTQLSVL.

The gene calls are TRBV10-3 and TRBJ1-6, with a tentative D call TRBD1 (6 bases). The CDR3 totals 15 residues. Germline loops: CDR1 ENHRY, CDR2 SYGVKD. The ends were cut back, 3 bases at V and 7 bases at J, with 13 bases in the middle. The chain's CDR3 is CAISEAWQGNSPLHF. CDR3 nucleotides: TGTGCCATCAGTGAAGCTTGGCAGGGGAATTCACCCCTCCACTTT.

The rearrangement joins TRBV7-8 to TRBJ2-2, with D possibly being TRBD1 (7 bases). The V and J ends lost 5 bases and 0 bases respectively, with 19 bases between them. In germline, CDR1 is SGHVS, CDR2 FQNEAQ. This CDR3 comprises 18 residues. The CDR3 DNA sequence: TGTGCCAGCAGCCCCGGGGGCACAGGGGCTGCGAACACCGGGGAGCTGTTTTTT. It translates to CASSPGGTGAANTGELFF. The variable domain in full, completed from reference TRBV7-8 and TRBJ2-2, reads GAGVSQSPRYKVAKRGQDVALRCDPISGHVSLFWYQQALGQGPEFLTYFQNEAQLDKSGLPSDRFFAERPEGSVSTLKIQRTQQEDSAVYLCASSPGGTGAANTGELFFGEGSRLTVL.

V is TRBV5-1 and J is TRBJ2-6; D is undetermined. The CDR3 has 14 residues. In germline, CDR1 is SGHRS, CDR2 YFSETQ. The V end was cut by 4 bases, the J end by 0 bases, with 5 bases between. CDR3 DNA: TGCGCCAGCAGCCCCGGCTCTGGGGCCAACGTCCTGACTTTC. Translation gives CASSPGSGANVLTF.

This clone was counted between two and nine times. V is TRBV7-6 and J is TRBJ2-1, with TRBD1 matching over 8 bases. The CDR3 length is 15 residues. Trimming removed 5 bases from V and 1 base from J; junction bases left unmatched: 4. Germline CDR1 is SGHVS and CDR2 is FNYEAQ. CDR3 region: CASSTDRESYNEQFF. CDR3 sequence (DNA): TGTGCCAGCAGCACGGACAGGGAATCCTACAATGAGCAGTTCTTC. The whole variable domain, filled in from reference TRBV7-6 and TRBJ2-1, reads GAGVSQSPRYKVTKRGQDVALRCDPISGHVSLYWYRQALGQGPEFLTYFNYEAQQDKSGLPNDRFSAERPEGSISTLTIQRTEQRDSAMYRCASSTDRESYNEQFFGPGTRLTVL.

The chain is built from TRBV18 and TRBJ2-5, with TRBD1 matching over 9 bases. The germline V gene has CDR1 KGHSH and CDR2 LQKENI. After removal of 3 bases from V and 5 bases from J, the junction contained 7 bases not matched to a gene. The CDR3 spans 15 residues. The CDR3 nucleotides are TGTGCCAGCTCACCCCTGGACAGGGGTGACGAGACCCAGTACTTC. Translation gives CASSPLDRGDETQYF.

The genes are TRBV27 and TRBJ2-1; D not certain. The CDR3 has 14 residues. V was clipped by 0 bases and J by 4 bases, with 7 bases between them. Germline CDR1 MNHEY, CDR2 SMNVEV (reference sequence). The CDR3 is CASSLSFTYNEQFF. The DNA for the CDR3 is TGTGCCAGCAGTTTATCGTTTACTTACAATGAGCAGTTCTTC.

The chain is built from TRBV6-2 or TRBV6-3 and TRBJ1-2; D is unresolved. Germline V gene sequence: CDR1 MNHEY, CDR2 SVGEGT. CDR3 length: 13 residues. Trimming left V 2 bases short and J 13 bases short, with 17 bases between. The CDR3 sequence is CASSYRVPGIATF. The DNA for the CDR3 is TGTGCCAGCAGTTACCGCGTTCCCGGTATTGCCACCTTC.

The chain carries TRBV6-6 and TRBJ1-1, with D possibly TRBD1 on 6 matching bases. This CDR3 region has 14 residues. V was trimmed by 0 bases and J by 5 bases, leaving 10 bases between them. From germline, CDR1 is MNHNY and CDR2 SVGAGI (reference sequence). CDR3 nucleotides: TGTGCCAGCAGTTACTCTCCAGGGGTTACTGAAGCTTTCTTT. Its translation: CASSYSPGVTEAFF.

J is TRBJ1-1 and V is TRBV10-2, with 8 bases that match TRBD1. Germline V gene lookup returns CDR1 WSHSY and CDR2 SAAADI. This CDR3 comprises 15 residues. With 6 bases clipped from V and 6 bases from J, the junction kept 12 bases outside the gene matches. The CDR3, as DNA: TGCGCCAGCAGAATGACAGGGGACTCGGCGGCTGAAGCTTTCTTT. Its translation is CASRMTGDSAAEAFF.

Comments on this clone: At one end, the junction sequence differs from germline, possibly due to a read error. This chain connects TRBV7-2 to TRBJ2-7; a possible D gene is TRBD1 (6 bases). CDR1 is SGHTA, CDR2 FQGNSA, per germline. The CDR3 runs 13 residues. This CDR3 is CASSSATGPLSNF. The CDR3 DNA is TGTGCCAGCAGCTCGGCCACAGGGCCCCTCTCAAACTTC.

The chain has TRBV5-1 and TRBJ1-3; maybe TRBD1 (5 bases). CDR1 SGHRS and CDR2 YFSETQ come from the germline V gene. Deletions cut 0 bases from V and 0 bases from J, with 10 bases between. The CDR3 is made up of 16 amino acids. CDR3 bases: TGCGCCAGCAGCTTGGGACAGACCCGCTCTGGAAACACCATATATTTT. Translating it yields CASSLGQTRSGNTIYF.

CDR3 DNA sequence: TGTGCCAGCAGTGAATTGCAGGGTTTCTCCTACGAGCAGTACTTC. Translating gives CASSELQGFSYEQYF. V and J are TRBV2 and TRBJ2-7; tentative D call: TRBD1 (5 bases). The CDR3 extends over 15 amino acids. V dropped 2 bases and J dropped 0 bases, with 11 bases sitting between them. Germline V gene lookup returns CDR1 SNHLY and CDR2 FYNNEI. The full variable domain, in which reference TRBV2 and TRBJ2-7 provide the parts outside the CDR3, is EPEVTQTPSHQVTQMGQEVILRCVPISNHLYFYWYRQILGQKVEFLVSFYNNEISEKSEIFDDQFSVERPDGSNFTLKIRSTKLEDSAMYFCASSELQGFSYEQYFGPGTRLTVT.

The chain joins TRBV7-6 to TRBJ2-6; D gene ambiguous. The CDR3 covers 15 residues. V lost 0 bases and J lost 3, with 6 bases in between. Germline V gives CDR1 SGHVS, CDR2 FNYEAQ. The CDR3 reads CASSLAAVGANVLTF. CDR3 DNA: TGTGCCAGCAGCTTAGCGGCGGTTGGGGCCAACGTCCTGACTTTC.

The chain is built from TRBV14 and TRBJ2-2; TRBD1 might be the D (5 bases). Germline V gene lookup returns CDR1 SGHDN and CDR2 FVKESK. CDR3 size: 13 residues. V gave up 4 bases and J gave up 6 bases, with 9 bases separating them. CDR3 in DNA: TGTGCCAGCAGCCCATCAGGGTCCGGGGAGCTGTTTTTT. Translation gives CASSPSGSGELFF.

The V gene is TRBV15, the J gene TRBJ1-2; 9 bases agree with TRBD1. V shed 0 bases, J shed 1 base, and the junction held 9 bases outside the gene matches. Germline V CDR1 and CDR2: LNHNV, YYDKDF (reference sequence). This CDR3 contains 18 residues. CDR3 coding DNA: TGTGCCACCAGCAGAGATCGGGACAGGGTTGATCGTAACTATGGCTACACCTTC. Protein sequence: CATSRDRDRVDRNYGYTF. Drawing the rest from reference TRBV15 and TRBJ1-2, the complete variable domain is DAMVIQNPRYQVTQFGKPVTLSCSQTLNHNVMYWYQQKSSQAPKLLFHYYDKDFNNEADTPDNFQSRRPNTSFCFLDIRSPGLGDTAMYLCATSRDRDRVDRNYGYTFGSGTRLTVV.

The chain joins TRBV10-3 to TRBJ1-1; 11 bases fit TRBD1. This CDR3 has 15 amino acids. Germline V gene lookup returns CDR1 ENHRY and CDR2 SYGVKD. V lost 0 bases to trimming and J lost 5 bases; unmatched junction nucleotides: 2. CDR3 sequence reads: CAISESGTGGTEAFF. CDR3 bases: TGTGCCATCAGTGAGTCCGGGACAGGGGGTACTGAAGCTTTCTTT.

This clone was counted between two and nine times. V usage is TRBV19 and J usage is TRBJ2-1, with TRBD2 identical over 11 bases. Trimming removed 6 bases from V and 4 bases from J; junction bases left unmatched: 5. CDR1 is LNHDA and CDR2 is SQIVND in the germline V gene (reference sequence). This CDR3 is built from 15 residues. For the CDR3, the DNA is TGTGCCAGTAGCCCACGGACTAGCGGGTACAATGAGCAGTTCTTC. It is translated as CASSPRTSGYNEQFF.